Below, one T cell receptor (beta chain) is given with its context. The genomic DNA of each subset was split evenly across several immunoSEQ plates. Researchers sequenced unsorted PBMC DNA using ten immunoSEQ deep assay plates. Generated by immunoSEQ multiplex PCR, the TCRdb table keeps only in-frame clones and is missing some. The sample includes hundreds of thousands of clones, roughly four fifths of them seen just once. CDR1 SGHVS and CDR2 FQNEAQ come from the germline V gene. This CDR3 contains 16 residues. J was trimmed by 5 bases and V by 3 bases; bases with no gene match: 6. This entry comes from a study of shared clonotypes between healthy human individuals. Those who donated, Caucasian adults without exception, all lived in Nashville, Tennessee.

This TCR was sampled from a woman aged 40 to 49 in good health. Some clones in this sample may be carry-over from other donors' samples. What was sequenced was PBMCs. This rearrangement joins TRBV7-8 to TRBJ2-1, with 11 bases fitting TRBD2. CDR3 DNA sequence: TGTGCCAGCAGCTTGTTAGCGGGAGGGCCCCACAATGAGCAGTTCTTC. Its protein is CASSLLAGGPHNEQFF.